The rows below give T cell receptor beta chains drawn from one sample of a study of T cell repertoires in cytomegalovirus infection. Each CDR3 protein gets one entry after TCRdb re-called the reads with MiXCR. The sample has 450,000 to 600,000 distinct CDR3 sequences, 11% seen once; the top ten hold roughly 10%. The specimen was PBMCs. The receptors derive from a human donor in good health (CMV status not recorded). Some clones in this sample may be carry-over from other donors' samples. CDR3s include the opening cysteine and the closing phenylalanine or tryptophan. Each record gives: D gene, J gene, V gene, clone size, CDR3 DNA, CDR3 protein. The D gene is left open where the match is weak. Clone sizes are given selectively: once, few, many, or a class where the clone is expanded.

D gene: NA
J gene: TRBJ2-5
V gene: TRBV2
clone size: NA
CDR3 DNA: TGTGCCAGCATAAAGCAAGAGACCCAGTACTTC
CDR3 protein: CASIKQETQYF

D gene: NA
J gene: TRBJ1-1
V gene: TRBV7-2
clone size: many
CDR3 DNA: TGTGCCAGCAGCTTAGTTTTCGGGTCTGAAGCTTTCTTT
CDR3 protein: CASSLVFGSEAFF

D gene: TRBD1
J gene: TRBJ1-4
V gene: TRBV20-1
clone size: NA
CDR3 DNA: TGCAGTGCAAGCCTCGGGACAGGGGGGGAAAAACTGTTTTTT
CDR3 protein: CSASLGTGGEKLFF

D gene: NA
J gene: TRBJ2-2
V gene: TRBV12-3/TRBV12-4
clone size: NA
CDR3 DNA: TGTGCCAGCAGTTTGGGAGCAAGCAGGGGGGAGCTGTTTTTT
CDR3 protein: CASSLGASRGELFF

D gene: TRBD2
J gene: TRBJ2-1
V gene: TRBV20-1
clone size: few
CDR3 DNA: TGCAGTGCCCGTGACACTAGCGGGGATGAGCAGTTCTTC
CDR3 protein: CSARDTSGDEQFF

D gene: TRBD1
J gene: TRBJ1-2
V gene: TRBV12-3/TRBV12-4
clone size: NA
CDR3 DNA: TGTGCCAGCAGTCTAGGCAGGGTTGGGACAGGGTTAGCTAACTATGGCTACACCTTC
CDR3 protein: CASSLGRVGTGLANYGYTF

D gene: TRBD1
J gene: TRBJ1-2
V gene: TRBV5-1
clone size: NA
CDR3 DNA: TGCGCCAGCAGCCGCATCCAGGGGGGAGCTAACTATGGCTACACCTTC
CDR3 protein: CASSRIQGGANYGYTF

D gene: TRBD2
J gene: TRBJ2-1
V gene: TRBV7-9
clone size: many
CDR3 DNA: TGTGCCAGCAGAATAAACGGACTAGCGGGAGAGGGTGAGCAGTTCTTC
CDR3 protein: CASRINGLAGEGEQFF

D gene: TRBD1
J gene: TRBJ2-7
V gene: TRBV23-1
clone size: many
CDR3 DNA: TGCGCCAGCATCAACCCGGACAGGGGGCCTGGGGAGCAGTACTTC
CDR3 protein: CASINPDRGPGEQYF

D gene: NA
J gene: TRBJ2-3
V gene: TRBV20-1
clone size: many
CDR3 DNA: TGCAGTGCTAAACAGAACACAGATACGCAGTATTTT
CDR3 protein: CSAKQNTDTQYF

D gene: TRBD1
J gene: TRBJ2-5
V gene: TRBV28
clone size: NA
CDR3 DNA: TGTACCAGCAGTCCTGGGACAGGTCAAGAGACCCAGTACTTC
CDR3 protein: CTSSPGTGQETQYF

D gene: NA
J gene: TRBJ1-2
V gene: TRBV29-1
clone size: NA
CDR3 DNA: TGCAGCGTAACCGGGACCTATGGCTACACCTTC
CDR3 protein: CSVTGTYGYTF

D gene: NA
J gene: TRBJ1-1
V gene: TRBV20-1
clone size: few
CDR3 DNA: TGCAGTGCTAGAGCCAAAGGGATCACTGAAGCTTTCTTT
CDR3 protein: CSARAKGITEAFF

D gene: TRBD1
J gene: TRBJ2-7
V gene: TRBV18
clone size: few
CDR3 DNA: TGTGCCAGCTCACCAGAGGACAGGATAGGCTCCTACGAGCAGTACTTC
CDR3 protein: CASSPEDRIGSYEQYF

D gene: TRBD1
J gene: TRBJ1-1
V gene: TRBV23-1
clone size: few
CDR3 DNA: TGCGCCAGCAGACCGACAGGGGGGAAAGCTTTCTTT
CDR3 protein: CASRPTGGKAFF

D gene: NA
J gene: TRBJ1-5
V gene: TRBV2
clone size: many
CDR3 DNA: TGTGCCAGCACCGAGCGGGGCAATCAGCCCCAGCATTTT
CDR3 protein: CASTERGNQPQHF